This passage covers 23 T cell receptor beta chains from one sample sequenced in a study of blood T cells in healthy people across ages. Through a sample-barcoded 5' primer and a J-beta primer mix, a second PCR was run for roughly 6 to 12 cycles. MiXCR was run by TCRdb on the 5' RACE reads, yielding one entry per CDR3 protein. This sample has around 1,800,000 distinct CDR3 sequences, with roughly two fifths found just once. Sample: blood. These receptors came from a human donor in good health.

CDR3 protein: CSVELLGTGGTGANVLTF. The CDR3 DNA reads as TGCAGCGTTGAACTACTCGGGACAGGGGGCACTGGGGCCAACGTCCTGACTTTC. The chain couples TRBV29-1 to TRBJ2-6; the match to TRBD1 covers 12 bases. The CDR3 covers 18 residues. Germline V CDR1 and CDR2: SQVTM, ANQGSEA. After removal of 2 bases from V and 2 bases from J, the junction contained 7 bases not matched to a gene.

Comments on this clonotype: A much bigger clone sits one base away, suggesting this may be a read error. The CDR3 nucleotides are TGTGCCAGCAGCCCCGACAGGGCGGCCGAGCAGTACTTC. This codes for CASSPDRAAEQYF. The rearrangement uses TRBV13 and TRBJ2-4; 7 bases fit TRBD1. Judging by the DNA end, TRBJ2-7 fits better; the J call may be wrong. There are 13 residues in the CDR3. In germline, CDR1 is PRHDT, CDR2 FYEKMQ (reference sequence).

Comments on this clonotype: Relative to the germline gene, one junction end is altered; a read error may explain this. The chain has TRBV7-2 and TRBJ1-1; a weak D match, TRBD1 (6 bases). This CDR3 has 16 amino acids. Germline V CDR1 and CDR2: SGHTA, FQGNSA. CDR3 bases: TGTGCCAGCAGCTTAAGACAGGTGAACATGAACACTGGAGCTTTCTTT. Protein product: CASSLRQVNMNTGAFF. The whole variable domain, remainder taken from reference TRBV7-2 and TRBJ1-1, is GAGVSQSPSNKVTEKGKDVELRCDPISGHTALYWYRQSLGQGLEFLIYFQGNSAPDKSGLPSDRFSAERTGGSVSTLTIQRTQQEDSAVYLCASSLRQVNMNTGAFFGQGTRLTVV.

This chain links TRBV12-3 or TRBV12-4 with TRBJ1-5, with TRBD1 matching 8 bases. The V and J ends lost 6 bases and 6 bases, in that order; junction bases with no gene match: 10. This CDR3 region has 15 residues. CDR3 coding DNA: TGTGCCAGCAGCCCCAACAGGGGGGTGGGTCAGCCCCAGCATTTT. Translated, it gives CASSPNRGVGQPQHF.

CDR3 DNA sequence: TGCAGCATCCCCAGAGGGACAATGAACACTGAAGCTTTCTTT. It translates to CSIPRGTMNTEAFF. This chain uses TRBV29-1 with TRBJ1-1, with a weak D call TRBD1 (6 bases). V was shortened by 8 bases and J by 0 bases, with 16 bases between the two germline ends. The CDR3 has 14 amino acids. Germline CDR1 is SQVTM and CDR2 is ANQGSEA.

This clonotype was observed a handful of times. The chain is built from TRBV4-3 and TRBJ2-4, with D possibly being TRBD2 (5 bases). The J call may be faulty, since TRBJ2-7 better matches the DNA end. Germline V gives CDR1 LGHNA, CDR2 YSLEER. CDR3 length: 13 residues. CDR3 sequence reads: CASSREWGYEQYF. In DNA, the CDR3 is TGCGCCAGCAGCAGGGAGTGGGGTTACGAGCAGTACTTC.

This clonotype was recorded a few times. This chain joins TRBV5-1 and TRBJ1-1; the D gene is possibly TRBD1 (6 bases). The CDR3 consists of 13 residues. CDR1 and CDR2 (germline): SGHRS, YFSETQ. V lost 4 bases to trimming and J lost 7 bases, with 14 bases between them. For the CDR3, the DNA is TGCGCCAGCAGCCCGGACAGCCGTGTTGAAGCTTTCTTT. Translating gives CASSPDSRVEAFF. The full variable domain, in which reference TRBV5-1 and TRBJ1-1 provide the parts outside the CDR3, is KAGVTQTPRYLIKTRGQQVTLSCSPISGHRSVSWYQQTPGQGLQFLFEYFSETQRNKGNFPGRFSGRQFSNSRSEMNVSTLELGDSALYLCASSPDSRVEAFFGQGTRLTVV.

A single count supports this clonotype. The chain joins TRBV4-3 to TRBJ1-1; TRBD1 matches 7 bases. Losses at the gene ends were 1 base for V and 5 bases for J; bases not matched to a gene: 13. This CDR3 comprises 17 residues. In germline, CDR1 is LGHNA, CDR2 YSLEER. The CDR3 protein is CASSQVLIVQGRTEAFF. CDR3 nucleotides: TGCGCCAGCAGCCAAGTACTAATCGTACAGGGGAGGACTGAAGCTTTCTTT.

This clonotype has just a few counts. The V and J genes are TRBV25-1 and TRBJ2-7, with unresolved D. Trimming shortened V by 3 bases and J by 5 bases, and 11 bases separated the two germline ends. The CDR3 is 13 amino acids. The germline V gene encodes CDR1 MGHDK and CDR2 SYGVNS. The CDR3 nucleotides read TGTGCCAGCAGTGATGGGTTTGGGAACGAGCAGTACTTC. This gives the protein CASSDGFGNEQYF.

The table lists this clonotype with a few counts. The gene calls are TRBV12-3 or TRBV12-4 and TRBJ2-1; D is perhaps TRBD1 (6 bases). The CDR3 runs 14 residues. V was trimmed by 3 bases and J by 4 bases, leaving 10 bases between them. The DNA for the CDR3 is TGTGCCAGCAGTTTGGTGAGGGGGTACAATGAGCAGTTCTTC. Translating gives CASSLVRGYNEQFF.

This clonotype appeared a few times. V and J are TRBV29-1 and TRBJ1-2, with 12 bases lining up with TRBD1. CDR3 length: 16 amino acids. The V segment lost 5 bases and the J segment 2 bases; nucleotides outside the gene matches: 9. Germline lookup yields CDR1 SQVTM and CDR2 ANQGSEA. The CDR3 loop is CSVITGTGGGNYGYTF. DNA of the CDR3: TGCAGCGTTATCACCGGGACAGGGGGCGGCAACTATGGCTACACCTTC.

This chain joins TRBV13 and TRBJ1-2; no clear D gene. CDR1 and CDR2 from the germline V gene are PRHDT and FYEKMQ (reference sequence). With 1 base removed from V and 7 bases from J, the gap between germline ends came to 22 bases. The CDR3 spans 17 residues. CDR3 sequence (DNA): TGTGCCAGCAGCTTAGAGATTTTTTCTGGTGGGCACAGTGGCTACACCTTC. The encoded protein is CASSLEIFSGGHSGYTF.

This CDR3 reads CSAPIPGTGLSYEQYF. The DNA of the CDR3 is TGCAGTGCACCGATTCCCGGGACTGGGCTGAGCTACGAGCAGTACTTC. The rearrangement links TRBV20-1 to TRBJ2-7, with D possibly TRBD2 on 6 matching bases. Per germline, CDR1 DFQATT and CDR2 SNEGSKA (reference sequence). The CDR3 length is 16 residues. The V gene lost 6 bases and the J gene lost 3 bases, with 24 bases spanning the gap.

This chain joins TRBV29-1 and TRBJ2-7; 7 nucleotides match TRBD2. The V gene's germline CDR1 is SQVTM and CDR2 ANQGSEA. V trimming: 0 bases; J trimming: 5 bases; junction bases outside the gene matches: 10. CDR3 size: 15 residues. The CDR3 loop is CSVEEAEGLVDEQYF. CDR3 coding DNA: TGCAGCGTTGAAGAGGCGGAAGGACTAGTCGACGAGCAGTACTTC.

V is TRBV12-3 or TRBV12-4 and J is TRBJ1-2, with D perhaps TRBD1 (6 bases). The CDR3 totals 14 residues. Trimming stripped 7 bases from V and 3 bases from J, with 15 bases between. The CDR3: CASNLAGEDYGYTF. The CDR3 region has the DNA TGTGCCAGCAATTTGGCAGGGGAGGACTATGGCTACACCTTC.

The rearrangement links TRBV7-2 to TRBJ1-2, with 8 bases identical to TRBD1. Germline-derived CDR1 and CDR2 are SGHTA and FQGNSA. CDR3 length equals 15 residues. J gave up 5 bases and V 1 base, and 6 bases lay outside the gene matches. The CDR3: CASSLDGGQAYGYTF. The CDR3 nucleotides read TGTGCCAGCAGCTTAGATGGGGGACAGGCTTATGGCTACACCTTC.

This clonotype occurred once. The chain has TRBV6-2 or TRBV6-3 and TRBJ2-5, with no clear D. Gene TRBJ2-7 matches the end of the DNA better, so the J call may be wrong. Germline-derived CDR1 and CDR2 are MNHEY and SVGEGT. The CDR3 is 17 amino acids. The CDR3 spells CASVEPPGPQTLYEQYF. In DNA, the CDR3 is TGTGCCAGCGTCGAACCTCCGGGCCCCCAGACGCTATACGAGCAGTACTTC.

The chain combines TRBV9 with TRBJ2-7; TRBD1 agrees at 8 bases. CDR1 and CDR2 from the germline V gene are SGDLS and YYNGEE. Losses at the gene ends were 0 bases for V and 0 bases for J; bases not matched to a gene: 5. CDR3 length: 16 amino acids. CDR3 sequence reads: CASSVDPTGVSYEQYF. The CDR3 DNA sequence: TGTGCCAGCAGCGTAGACCCGACAGGGGTCTCCTACGAGCAGTACTTC.

V is TRBV24-1 and J is TRBJ2-1; D is possibly TRBD2 (5 bases). Germline lookup yields CDR1 KGHDR and CDR2 SFDVKD. The CDR3 runs to 16 residues. V shed 2 bases and J shed 5 bases, with 15 bases lying between them. CDR3 loop: CATSDYRQKRNNEQFF. The CDR3 DNA reads as TGTGCCACCAGTGATTATCGGCAGAAGCGGAACAATGAGCAGTTCTTC.

The CDR3 loop is CASSLEAGGYNEQYF. DNA of the CDR3: TGTGCCAGCAGCTTAGAGGCAGGGGGTTACAATGAGCAGTACTTC. V gene TRBV7-2 combines with J gene TRBJ2-7; 7 positions agree with TRBD1. V lost 1 base and J lost 7; bases outside the gene matches: 10. The CDR3 is 15 amino acids. Germline V gene data show CDR1 as SGHTA and CDR2 as FQGNSA.

This clonotype was observed at least ten times. The chain is built from TRBV3-1 and TRBJ1-1; D possibly corresponds to TRBD1 (5 bases). V was shortened by 4 bases and J by 5 bases, with 17 bases between the two germline ends. Per germline, CDR1 LGHDT and CDR2 YNNKEL (reference sequence). The CDR3 spans 15 residues. The CDR3 DNA follows: TGTGCCAGCAGCCTTTTGACGGGGGGAAATACTGAAGCTTTCTTT. It encodes CASSLLTGGNTEAFF. Full variable domain (rest looked up from reference TRBV3-1 and TRBJ1-1): DTAVSQTPKYLVTQMGNDKSIKCEQNLGHDTMYWYKQDSKKFLKIMFSYNNKELIINETVPNRFSPKSPDKAHLNLHINSLELGDSAVYFCASSLLTGGNTEAFFGQGTRLTVV.

Comments on this clonotype: An end of the junction differs from the germline gene, which may be a read error. The V call is TRBV4-1, the J call TRBJ1-5; D is possibly TRBD1 (5 bases). The germline V gene has CDR1 MGHRA and CDR2 YSYEKL. CDR3 size: 16 residues. The CDR3 here is CASSQGYGVGDQPQHF. Here the CDR3 DNA reads TGCGCCAGCAGTCAAGGGTACGGGGTAGGGGATCAGCCCCAGCATTTT.

The chain joins TRBV29-1 to TRBJ1-2; 10 bases match TRBD1. J lost 2 bases, V lost 7 bases, and 7 bases had no gene match. This CDR3 is 14 amino acids long. Germline CDR1 reads SQVTM; CDR2 reads ANQGSEA. This chain's CDR3 is CSAAGTGVNYGYTF. CDR3 bases: TGCAGCGCCGCCGGGACAGGGGTAAACTATGGCTACACCTTC.